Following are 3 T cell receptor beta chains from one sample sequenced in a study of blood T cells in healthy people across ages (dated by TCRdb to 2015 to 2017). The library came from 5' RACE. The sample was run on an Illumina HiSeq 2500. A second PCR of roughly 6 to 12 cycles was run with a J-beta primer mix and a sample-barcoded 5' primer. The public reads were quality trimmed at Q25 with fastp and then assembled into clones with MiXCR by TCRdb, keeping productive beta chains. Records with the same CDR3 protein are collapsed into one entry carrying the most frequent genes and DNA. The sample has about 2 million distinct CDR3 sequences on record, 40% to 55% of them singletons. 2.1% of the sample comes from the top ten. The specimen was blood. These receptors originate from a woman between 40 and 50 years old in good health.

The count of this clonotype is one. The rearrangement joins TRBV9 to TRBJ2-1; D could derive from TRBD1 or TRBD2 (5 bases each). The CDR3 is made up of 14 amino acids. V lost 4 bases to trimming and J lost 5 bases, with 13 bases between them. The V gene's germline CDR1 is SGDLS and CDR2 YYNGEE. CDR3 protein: CASSTRDQHNEQFF. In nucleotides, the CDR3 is TGTGCCAGCAGCACCCGGGACCAGCACAATGAGCAGTTCTTC. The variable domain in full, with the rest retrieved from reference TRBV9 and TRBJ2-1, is DSGVTQTPKHLITATGQRVTLRCSPRSGDLSVYWYQQSLDQGLQFLIQYYNGEERAKGNILERFSAQQFPDLHSELNLSSLELGDSALYFCASSTRDQHNEQFFGPGTRLTVL.

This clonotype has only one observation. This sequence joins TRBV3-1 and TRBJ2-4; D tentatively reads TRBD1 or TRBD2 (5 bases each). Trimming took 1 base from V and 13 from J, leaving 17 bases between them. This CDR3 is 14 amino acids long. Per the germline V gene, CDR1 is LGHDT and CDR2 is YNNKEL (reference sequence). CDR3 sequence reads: CASSQGVGLGEQYF. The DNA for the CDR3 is TGTGCCAGCAGCCAAGGGGTTGGGCTAGGGGAGCAGTACTTC.

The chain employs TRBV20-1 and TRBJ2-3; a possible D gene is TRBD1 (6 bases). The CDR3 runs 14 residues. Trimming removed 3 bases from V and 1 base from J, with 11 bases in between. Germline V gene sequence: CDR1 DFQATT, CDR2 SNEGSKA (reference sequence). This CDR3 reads CSASMPGGTDTQYF. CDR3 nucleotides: TGCAGTGCTAGTATGCCAGGGGGCACAGATACGCAGTATTTT.